This TCR beta chain emerged from a study of blood T cell repertoires in COVID-19. Study at large: T cells, B-cell-depleted T cells, or PBMCs provided the cDNA or gDNA that served as material.

Using immunoSEQ multiplex PCR, the repertoire was profiled, and TCRdb retains in-frame clones only, with some absent. The data hold about 220,000 clones, with 80% observed a single time. Regarding this clone: Other DNA variants within this sample encode the same CDR3.

The CDR3 extends over 13 amino acids. Germline assignment: CDR1 MNHEY and CDR2 SMNVEV (reference sequence). The trim removed 2 bases at V and 7 bases at J, leaving 0 bases unmatched. This chain uses TRBV27 with TRBJ2-1; 9 bases agree with TRBD2. This clonotype originated in a human donor in a cohort sampled during active COVID-19. The sequenced sample consisted of peripheral blood. CDR3 amino acids: CASSLTSGNEQFF. As DNA, the CDR3 is TGTGCCAGCAGTTTAACTAGCGGGAATGAGCAGTTCTTC.